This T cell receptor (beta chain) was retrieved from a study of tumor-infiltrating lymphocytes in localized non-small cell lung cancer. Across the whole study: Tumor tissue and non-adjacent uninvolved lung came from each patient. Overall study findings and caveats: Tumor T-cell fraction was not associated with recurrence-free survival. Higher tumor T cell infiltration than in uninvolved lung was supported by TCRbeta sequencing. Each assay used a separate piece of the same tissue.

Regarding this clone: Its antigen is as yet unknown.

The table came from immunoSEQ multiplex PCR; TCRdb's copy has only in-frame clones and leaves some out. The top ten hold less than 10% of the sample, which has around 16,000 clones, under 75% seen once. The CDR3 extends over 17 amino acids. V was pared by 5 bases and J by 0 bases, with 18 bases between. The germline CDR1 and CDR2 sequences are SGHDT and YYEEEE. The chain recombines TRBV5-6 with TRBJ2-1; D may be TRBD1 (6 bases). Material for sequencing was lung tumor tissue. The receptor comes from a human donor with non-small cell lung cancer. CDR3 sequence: CASRSFGGLSSYNEQFF. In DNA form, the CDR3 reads TGTGCCAGCAGATCCTTTGGGGGCCTTAGCTCCTACAATGAGCAGTTCTTC.